This is a list of T cell receptor beta chains from one sample in a study of blood T cell repertoires in COVID-19. Some clones are missing from TCRdb's copy, which holds only in-frame ones; the method was immunoSEQ multiplex PCR. The sample yields 200,000 to 250,000 clones, approximately 83% seen once. The sample was peripheral blood. All receptors derive from a human donor in a cohort sampled during active COVID-19. Both conserved end residues are part of each CDR3. Each record gives: D gene, V gene, J gene, clone size, CDR3 length, CDR3 DNA, CDR3 protein. A D gene is named only where the DNA matches it firmly. Expanded clones are given a class, and other clones once, few, many or no size at all.

d_gene: NA
v_gene: TRBV19
j_gene: TRBJ2-1
abundance: NA
len: 14
CDR3nt: TGTGCCAGTTCGTCAGGGCAGTTTTACAATGAGCAGTTCTTC
CDR3aa: CASSSGQFYNEQFF

d_gene: NA
v_gene: TRBV28
j_gene: TRBJ2-5
abundance: NA
len: 13
CDR3nt: TGTGCCAGCAGTTTATTGCAGGGTGAGACCCAGTACTTC
CDR3aa: CASSLLQGETQYF

d_gene: TRBD1
v_gene: TRBV5-4
j_gene: TRBJ1-1
abundance: NA
len: 15
CDR3nt: TGTGCCAGCAGCCTAGACAGGGGGAGAGACACTGAAGCTTTCTTT
CDR3aa: CASSLDRGRDTEAFF

d_gene: NA
v_gene: TRBV6-1
j_gene: TRBJ1-1
abundance: NA
len: 13
CDR3nt: TGTGCCAGCAGTGAGAGTCAGGTCACTGAAGCTTTCTTT
CDR3aa: CASSESQVTEAFF

d_gene: NA
v_gene: TRBV28
j_gene: TRBJ1-4
abundance: NA
len: 13
CDR3nt: TGTGCCAGCAGCCAACCGTCGGGGGTCGTTCAGTTTTTT
CDR3aa: CASSQPSGVVQFF

d_gene: TRBD1
v_gene: TRBV6-5
j_gene: TRBJ1-5
abundance: NA
len: 14
CDR3nt: TGTGCCAGCAGCCGACCGGGACAGAATCAGCCCCAGCATTTT
CDR3aa: CASSRPGQNQPQHF

d_gene: NA
v_gene: TRBV29-1
j_gene: TRBJ1-4
abundance: NA
len: 11
CDR3nt: TGCAGCGTTAAAAGGGGAGAAAAACTGTTTTTT
CDR3aa: CSVKRGEKLFF

d_gene: NA
v_gene: TRBV6-6
j_gene: TRBJ1-6
abundance: few
len: 13
CDR3nt: TGTGCCAGCAGTTACCAGGACAAGTCACCCCTCCACTTT
CDR3aa: CASSYQDKSPLHF

d_gene: TRBD1
v_gene: TRBV2
j_gene: TRBJ1-5
abundance: NA
len: 14
CDR3nt: TGTGCCAGCAGACCGCAGGGGGTCTATCAGCCCCAGCATTTT
CDR3aa: CASRPQGVYQPQHF

d_gene: TRBD1
v_gene: TRBV7-6
j_gene: TRBJ1-1
abundance: NA
len: 14
CDR3nt: TGTGCCAGCAGCTTAGCCACAGGGGACACTGAAGCTTTCTTT
CDR3aa: CASSLATGDTEAFF

d_gene: TRBD2
v_gene: TRBV18
j_gene: TRBJ2-1
abundance: NA
len: 16
CDR3nt: TGTGCCAGCTCACCATTACCTAGCGGGAGGATGAATGAGCAGTTCTTC
CDR3aa: CASSPLPSGRMNEQFF

d_gene: TRBD1
v_gene: TRBV5-4
j_gene: TRBJ2-7
abundance: NA
len: 14
CDR3nt: TGTGCCAGCAGCTTGAAGGACAGGGTTGGGGAGCAGTACTTC
CDR3aa: CASSLKDRVGEQYF

d_gene: TRBD1
v_gene: TRBV6-5
j_gene: TRBJ1-6
abundance: NA
len: 15
CDR3nt: TGTGCCAGCAGTTACCAGACAGGGACCCATTCACCCCTCCACTTT
CDR3aa: CASSYQTGTHSPLHF

d_gene: NA
v_gene: TRBV2
j_gene: TRBJ2-1
abundance: NA
len: 13
CDR3nt: TGTGCCACCAGGCGTGACTACTTAAATGAGCAGTTCTTC
CDR3aa: CATRRDYLNEQFF

d_gene: NA
v_gene: TRBV7-9
j_gene: TRBJ1-4
abundance: NA
len: 14
CDR3nt: TGTGCCAGCAGCTTCCGACAGTCTAATGAAAAACTGTTTTTT
CDR3aa: CASSFRQSNEKLFF

d_gene: NA
v_gene: TRBV18
j_gene: TRBJ1-2
abundance: few
len: 13
CDR3nt: TGTGCCAGCTCAGGGGGCAAGGACTATGGCTACACCTTC
CDR3aa: CASSGGKDYGYTF

d_gene: NA
v_gene: TRBV29-1
j_gene: TRBJ2-2
abundance: NA
len: 11
CDR3nt: TGCAGCGTTGAAAGGGGGAGGGAGCTGTTTTTT
CDR3aa: CSVERGRELFF

d_gene: NA
v_gene: TRBV29-1
j_gene: TRBJ1-1
abundance: NA
len: 14
CDR3nt: TGCAGCGTTGTGTTATGGGGGGGGAACACTGAAGCTTTCTTT
CDR3aa: CSVVLWGGNTEAFF

d_gene: NA
v_gene: TRBV2
j_gene: TRBJ1-1
abundance: NA
len: 16
CDR3nt: TGTGCCAGCAGTGAACAGGGGACTACTCTGACGACTGAAGCTTTCTTT
CDR3aa: CASSEQGTTLTTEAFF

d_gene: TRBD2
v_gene: TRBV18
j_gene: TRBJ2-7
abundance: NA
len: 15
CDR3nt: TGTGCCAGCTCATCGGGACTAGCGAGGGGCTACGAGCAGTACTTC
CDR3aa: CASSSGLARGYEQYF

d_gene: TRBD2
v_gene: TRBV4-2
j_gene: TRBJ2-3
abundance: NA
len: 19
CDR3nt: TGTGCCAGCAGCCAATCAAGAGGTGGTAGCGGGGGGTTCACAGATACGCAGTATTTT
CDR3aa: CASSQSRGGSGGFTDTQYF

d_gene: NA
v_gene: TRBV25-1
j_gene: TRBJ2-5
abundance: NA
len: 17
CDR3nt: TGTGCCAGCAGTGAAGGGTGGGGCACATCCGCTGAAGAGACCCAGTACTTC
CDR3aa: CASSEGWGTSAEETQYF

d_gene: NA
v_gene: TRBV5-8
j_gene: TRBJ1-3
abundance: once
len: 14
CDR3nt: TGTGCCAGCAGCCTCCCGGGGGGCGGAAACACCATATATTTT
CDR3aa: CASSLPGGGNTIYF

d_gene: NA
v_gene: TRBV18
j_gene: TRBJ2-1
abundance: once
len: 14
CDR3nt: TGTGCCAGCTCACCACAGGGGGGGGGCAATGAGCAGTTCTTC
CDR3aa: CASSPQGGGNEQFF

d_gene: TRBD2
v_gene: TRBV6-5
j_gene: TRBJ2-7
abundance: NA
len: 14
CDR3nt: TGTGCCAGCATAAAGGAAGCGGGAGTTGTCGAGCAGTACTTC
CDR3aa: CASIKEAGVVEQYF

d_gene: NA
v_gene: TRBV28
j_gene: TRBJ2-1
abundance: NA
len: 15
CDR3nt: TGTGCCAGCACTGACTTCGGCAGGGGAAACAATGAGCAGTTCTTC
CDR3aa: CASTDFGRGNNEQFF

d_gene: NA
v_gene: TRBV18
j_gene: TRBJ1-3
abundance: NA
len: 15
CDR3nt: TGTGCCAGCTCACCAGTCGGAGACTCTGGAAACACCATATATTTT
CDR3aa: CASSPVGDSGNTIYF

d_gene: TRBD1
v_gene: TRBV11-2
j_gene: TRBJ2-3
abundance: NA
len: 13
CDR3nt: TGTGCCAGCAGCCCGACAGGGGCTGATACGCAGTATTTT
CDR3aa: CASSPTGADTQYF

d_gene: TRBD2
v_gene: TRBV20-1
j_gene: TRBJ2-1
abundance: NA
len: 15
CDR3nt: TGCAGTGCTAGTCCGACTAGCGGGAGGAACTATGAGCAGTTCTTC
CDR3aa: CSASPTSGRNYEQFF

d_gene: NA
v_gene: TRBV20-1
j_gene: TRBJ2-7
abundance: NA
len: 11
CDR3nt: TGCAGTTACTCCCGGGGAGCCGAGCAGTACTTC
CDR3aa: CSYSRGAEQYF

d_gene: TRBD1
v_gene: TRBV5-1
j_gene: TRBJ1-3
abundance: NA
len: 19
CDR3nt: TGCGCCAGCAGCTCTAGGGGGCAGGGGCCCATAAGCTCTGGAAACACCATATATTTT
CDR3aa: CASSSRGQGPISSGNTIYF

d_gene: TRBD1
v_gene: TRBV3-1/TRBV3-2
j_gene: TRBJ2-7
abundance: once
len: 13
CDR3nt: TGTGCCAGCAGCCACGGACAGGTCTACGAGCAGTACTTC
CDR3aa: CASSHGQVYEQYF

d_gene: TRBD2
v_gene: TRBV10-3
j_gene: TRBJ2-1
abundance: NA
len: 15
CDR3nt: TGTGCCATCACCCAACGGGGGGATACGTACAATGAGCAGTTCTTC
CDR3aa: CAITQRGDTYNEQFF

d_gene: NA
v_gene: TRBV7-9
j_gene: TRBJ2-5
abundance: NA
len: 12
CDR3nt: TGTGCCAGCAGCTTATTATCAGAGACCCAGTACTTC
CDR3aa: CASSLLSETQYF

d_gene: NA
v_gene: TRBV19
j_gene: TRBJ2-3
abundance: NA
len: 16
CDR3nt: TGTGCCAGTAGTATTCGTACAGGGGGGGGCACAGATACGCAGTATTTT
CDR3aa: CASSIRTGGGTDTQYF

d_gene: NA
v_gene: TRBV24-1
j_gene: TRBJ2-3
abundance: NA
len: 13
CDR3nt: TGTGCCACCAGTGATGGACTCCCAGATACGCAGTATTTT
CDR3aa: CATSDGLPDTQYF

d_gene: NA
v_gene: TRBV5-8
j_gene: TRBJ2-2
abundance: NA
len: 14
CDR3nt: TGTGCCAGCAGCGTCACCGGACTACACGGGGAGCTGTTTTTT
CDR3aa: CASSVTGLHGELFF

d_gene: NA
v_gene: TRBV6-5
j_gene: TRBJ2-3
abundance: NA
len: 13
CDR3nt: TGTGCCAGCAGACCCACAGGGCAAGATACGCAGTATTTT
CDR3aa: CASRPTGQDTQYF

d_gene: NA
v_gene: TRBV6-5
j_gene: TRBJ2-7
abundance: NA
len: 15
CDR3nt: TGTGCCAGCAGTTACTCGCGGGGTAGCTCCTACGAGCAGTACTTC
CDR3aa: CASSYSRGSSYEQYF

d_gene: TRBD1
v_gene: TRBV30
j_gene: TRBJ1-1
abundance: NA
len: 12
CDR3nt: TGTGCCTGGCAGGGGGCGAACACTGAAGCTTTCTTT
CDR3aa: CAWQGANTEAFF

d_gene: TRBD1
v_gene: TRBV10-2
j_gene: TRBJ2-5
abundance: NA
len: 13
CDR3nt: TGCGCCAGCAGAGGACAGGGGTGGGAGACCCAGTACTTC
CDR3aa: CASRGQGWETQYF

d_gene: NA
v_gene: TRBV6-2/TRBV6-3
j_gene: TRBJ1-5
abundance: NA
len: 20
CDR3nt: TGTGCCAGCAGTTACCGGACACCGGCAGGCGGGACCTTTAGCAATCAGCCCCAGCATTTT
CDR3aa: CASSYRTPAGGTFSNQPQHF

d_gene: TRBD2
v_gene: TRBV7-2
j_gene: TRBJ2-3
abundance: NA
len: 17
CDR3nt: TGTGCCAGCAGCTTATGGGCGGGAGTTGGGCGCACAGATACGCAGTATTTT
CDR3aa: CASSLWAGVGRTDTQYF

d_gene: TRBD1
v_gene: TRBV11-2
j_gene: TRBJ1-2
abundance: NA
len: 17
CDR3nt: TGTGCCAGCAGCTTTGTGGTAGGGACAGGGGCCCTCTATGGCTACACCTTC
CDR3aa: CASSFVVGTGALYGYTF

d_gene: NA
v_gene: TRBV5-1
j_gene: TRBJ2-7
abundance: NA
len: 15
CDR3nt: TGCGCCAGCAGCCTGCGGGTCGACTGGCAGGTAGGGCAGTACTTC
CDR3aa: CASSLRVDWQVGQYF

d_gene: NA
v_gene: TRBV19
j_gene: TRBJ2-5
abundance: NA
len: 14
CDR3nt: TGTGCCAGTAGTTCTGGAGATTTACAAGAGACCCAGTACTTC
CDR3aa: CASSSGDLQETQYF

d_gene: TRBD2
v_gene: TRBV3-1/TRBV3-2
j_gene: TRBJ2-1
abundance: NA
len: 15
CDR3nt: TGTGCCAGCAGCCAAGGTCGGACTAGCGTCCATGAGCAGTTCTTC
CDR3aa: CASSQGRTSVHEQFF

d_gene: NA
v_gene: TRBV18
j_gene: TRBJ2-7
abundance: few
len: 15
CDR3nt: TGTGCCAGCTCACCAGGGGGGAATAGGATCTACGAGCAGTACTTC
CDR3aa: CASSPGGNRIYEQYF

d_gene: TRBD1
v_gene: TRBV15
j_gene: TRBJ2-5
abundance: NA
len: 15
CDR3nt: TGTGCCACCAGCAGACGAACAGGGGCGGGAGAGACCCAGTACTTC
CDR3aa: CATSRRTGAGETQYF

d_gene: NA
v_gene: TRBV2
j_gene: TRBJ1-2
abundance: NA
len: 15
CDR3nt: TGTGCCAGCAGTGGGGACAACTGGGCGTTTTATGGCTACACCTTC
CDR3aa: CASSGDNWAFYGYTF

d_gene: NA
v_gene: TRBV7-9
j_gene: TRBJ1-2
abundance: NA
len: 12
CDR3nt: TGTGCCAGCAGCTTGCAGGCATATGGCTACACCTTC
CDR3aa: CASSLQAYGYTF

d_gene: TRBD1
v_gene: TRBV5-1
j_gene: TRBJ2-5
abundance: NA
len: 16
CDR3nt: TGCGCCAGCAGCCCTACGGGACAGATGTTTTTAGAGACCCAGTACTTC
CDR3aa: CASSPTGQMFLETQYF